This T cell receptor beta chain stems from a study of T cell responses to AZD1222 COVID-19 vaccine. Comment on this clone: Its antigen remains unknown.

Clones were read by immunoSEQ multiplex PCR, and TCRdb kept only the in-frame ones, dropping some. The sample has 120,000 to 150,000 clones; roughly 88% are singletons. Study-level results: There were repertoire samples only from the period after the peak T cell response. Of spike-specific TCRs, nearly half reportedly target regions left unmutated in variants. The study found vaccine-associated CD4 TCRs spanning spike, dominant at 160-218 and 743-854.

The CDR3 consists of 16 residues. Per germline, CDR1 LGHDT and CDR2 YNNKEL (reference sequence). V was clipped by 6 bases and J by 3 bases; unmatched bases: 8. The J gene is TRBJ2-2, the V gene TRBV3-1 (or the pseudogene TRBV3-2), with TRBD1 matching 9 bases. The source was peripheral blood, collected 28 days after the second dose of the MenACWY control vaccine. This clonotype was sampled from an adult who received the MenACWY meningococcal vaccine as a control. DNA of the CDR3: TGTGCCAGCAGGGGGGGACAGGGTCAGGACACCGGGGAGCTGTTTTTT. It codes for CASRGGQGQDTGELFF.